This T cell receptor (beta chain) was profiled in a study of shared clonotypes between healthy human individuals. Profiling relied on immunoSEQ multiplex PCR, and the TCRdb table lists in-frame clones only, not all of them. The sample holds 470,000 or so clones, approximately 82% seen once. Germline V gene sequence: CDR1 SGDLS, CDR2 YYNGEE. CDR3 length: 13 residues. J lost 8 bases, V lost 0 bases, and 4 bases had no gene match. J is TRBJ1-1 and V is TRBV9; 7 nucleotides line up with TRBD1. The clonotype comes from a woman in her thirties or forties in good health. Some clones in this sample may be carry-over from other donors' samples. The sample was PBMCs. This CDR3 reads CASSVDLQGEAFF. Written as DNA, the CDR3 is TGTGCCAGCAGCGTAGACCTACAGGGGGAAGCTTTCTTT. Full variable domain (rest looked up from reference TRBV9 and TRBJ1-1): DSGVTQTPKHLITATGQRVTLRCSPRSGDLSVYWYQQSLDQGLQFLIQYYNGEERAKGNILERFSAQQFPDLHSELNLSSLELGDSALYFCASSVDLQGEAFFGQGTRLTVV.